This T cell receptor beta chain was captured by sequencing in a study of blood T cells in healthy people across ages (dated by TCRdb to the mid-2010s). Turning to the overall study: In model experiments, template switching captured about one uniquely barcoded TCR beta cDNA molecule for every two T cells. Using deep sequencing normalized with unique cDNA molecular identifiers, the study measured how TCR beta repertoire diversity changes with age. The donors were split into four age groups: young (average around 16 years), middle-aged (roughly 39), aged (over 55) and long-lived (approximately 80). To avoid experimental bias, donors of different ages were spread randomly across the sequencing lanes. For two donors (one aged 18 to 30 and one aged 80 or older), the study analyzed two additional independent replicas of 1 million unique cDNA reads from the same blood draw.

Points on this clonotype: What this receptor recognizes is not known. The record has no base qualities; no much larger clone is one base away.

The donors were roughly 39 Caucasian individuals from Russia, aged about 6 to 100 years, who were systemically healthy. Approximately 9.7 milliliters of peripheral blood were drawn from each donor into EDTA-treated Vacutainer tubes. Ficoll-Paque density-gradient centrifugation was used to isolate PBMCs, with at least 7 million obtained per sample. Trizol reagent was used to extract total RNA from PBMCs, with at least 5 micrograms per sample. The percentages of naive CD45RAhigh/CD27high T cells were determined by flow cytometry on a PBMC aliquot from every donor. To prepare the library, 5' RACE was applied. For sequencing, an Illumina HiSeq 2500 was employed. A second PCR of roughly 7 to 11 cycles was performed with a sample-barcoded 5' primer and a J-beta primer mix. Each TCR beta cDNA molecule received a unique molecular identifier from a template-switch 5' adaptor carrying 12 random nucleotides. At least 3 million CDR3-containing paired-end reads were obtained from each sample. All of the RNA was converted into first-strand cDNA using the Mint cDNA synthesis kit, with a TRBC-specific oligonucleotide serving as the primer. After uracil-DNA glycosylase treatment, a first 18-cycle PCR used universal primers M1SS and BC2_uni_R on all cDNA. As for how the authors treated the data: Each sample was normalized by randomly selecting 1 million high-quality reads, each carrying a distinct molecular identifier. Instead of being binned into consensus sequences, reads that shared molecular identifiers were thrown out. MiTCR, with a Q25 quality threshold and the strictest error-elimination algorithm, was used for CDR3 identification, clonotype clustering and error correction. A nonparametric unseen species model with Euler transformation was used to estimate lower-bound total TCR beta diversity. The public sequencing data were trimmed at Q25 with fastp and processed into clonotypes with MiXCR by TCRdb, which kept only in-frame beta chains. Records with the same CDR3 protein are collapsed into one entry carrying the most frequent genes and DNA. The V and J calls, along with clone size, are taken from TCRdb and not from the paper's own processing. The sample contains around 790,000 distinct CDR3 sequences, approximately 48% of them found a single time. The ten largest clones capture roughly 18% of the sample.

Study-level results and caveats: Observed TCR beta diversity correlated strongly with the percentage of naive T cells measured by flow cytometry. Observed TCR beta diversity per million T cells fell roughly linearly with age, and a significant reduction was already apparent by age around 40. Because donor CMV infection status was unknown, age-related changes in expanded clonotypes were potentially confounded. Conclusive comparison of naive and antigen-experienced compartments was prevented by the profiling of bulk unsorted PBMCs. Compared with the aged group, the long-lived group had more naive CD4+ T cells, fewer expanded clones and increased TCR diversity, a pattern suggesting age selection. Total diversity estimates from one million sequenced T cells were considered lower bounds and underestimates.

The source of this sequence is a man between 60 and 70 years old in good health. The sequencing sample was made of blood.

CDR3 reads: CASSSFSGGARETQYF. In nucleotide form, the sequence is TGTGCCAGCAGCTCCTTTAGCGGGGGGGCTAGAGAGACCCAGTACTTC. The chain is assembled from TRBV7-9 and TRBJ2-5, with 11 middle bases fitting TRBD2. V trim: 4 bases; J trim: 4 bases; unmatched bases: 8. The germline V gene (reference sequence) provides CDR1 SEHNR and CDR2 FQNEAQ. Counted from cysteine to phenylalanine, this CDR3 has 16 amino acids. The read is trimmed to its CDR3 DNA, 48 bases read in frame from base 1.